The clone carrying this T cell receptor beta chain was seen a single time. The sample belongs to a study of blood T cell repertoires in COVID-19. Assay used: immunoSEQ multiplex PCR; TCRdb lists only in-frame clones, some missing. The sample lists more than 300,000 clones, about nine tenths seen once, with 7.3% in the top ten. Recruited during active infection, patients (from Seattle) were subsequently followed longitudinally. The germline V gene has CDR1 SEHNR and CDR2 FQNEAQ (reference sequence). J was trimmed by 8 bases and V by 3 bases; bases with no gene match: 4. This CDR3 contains 14 residues. V usage is TRBV7-9 and J usage is TRBJ1-6, with 7 bases aligning to TRBD1. The receptor was derived from a woman in her 70s with COVID-19, enrolled during active disease. Input material: peripheral blood. As DNA, the CDR3 is TGTGCCAGCAGCTTGACAGGGCGGCATTCACCCCTCCACTTT. Translation: CASSLTGRHSPLHF. The full variable domain, rest sourced from reference TRBV7-9 and TRBJ1-6, is DTGVSQNPRHKITKRGQNVTFRCDPISEHNRLYWYRQTLGQGPEFLTYFQNEAQLEKSRLLSDRFSAERPKGSFSTLEIQRTEQGDSAMYLCASSLTGRHSPLHFGNGTRLTVT.